This entry lists 11 T cell receptor beta chains sequenced from one sample in a study of neoadjuvant anti-PD-1 for oral cavity cancer. Sequenced by immunoSEQ multiplex PCR; TCRdb stores in-frame clones only, minus some. The sample lists 7,000 to 7,500 clones; roughly 50% were seen once. The starting material was tumor tissue, obtained before nivolumab (anti-PD-1) treatment. These receptors were taken from a person aged 35-79 years with oral cavity squamous cell carcinoma.

The CDR3 sequence is CASSLQRDRAGYTF. Here the CDR3 DNA reads TGTGCCAGCAGCTTACAACGGGACAGGGCTGGCTACACCTTC. This rearrangement joins TRBV7-9 to TRBJ1-2; TRBD1 matches at 9 bases. Germline V lookup: CDR1 SEHNR, CDR2 FQNEAQ (reference sequence). This CDR3 has 14 amino acids. V gave up 2 bases and J gave up 7 bases; unmatched junction bases: 5.

The chain couples TRBV6-6 to TRBJ1-5; 8 bases line up with TRBD1. The J segment lost 2 bases and the V segment lost 6 bases, leaving 9 bases of the junction unmatched. CDR1 and CDR2 (germline): MNHNY, SVGAGI (reference sequence). The CDR3 totals 16 residues. This chain's CDR3 is CASRGQAYAGNQPQHF. In nucleotides, the CDR3 is TGTGCCAGCAGGGGACAGGCTTACGCGGGCAATCAGCCCCAGCATTTT.

This clone has a handful of counts. The chain uses TRBV27 and TRBJ2-7; no clear D gene. There are 15 residues in the CDR3. V dropped 6 bases and J dropped 4 bases, with 19 bases sitting between them. Germline V gives CDR1 MNHEY, CDR2 SMNVEV (reference sequence). CDR3 DNA: TGTGCCAGCAGCCCTGCCGGCCTCAGTGGATACGAGCAGTACTTC. Its protein is CASSPAGLSGYEQYF.

The V and J genes are TRBV7-2 and TRBJ2-7; no clear D gene. With 5 bases removed from V and 4 bases from J, the gap between germline ends came to 12 bases. Germline assignment: CDR1 SGHTA and CDR2 FQGNSA. The CDR3 is made up of 13 amino acids. This CDR3 is CASSPLGRYEQYF. The DNA of the CDR3 is TGTGCCAGCAGCCCTCTAGGGCGGTACGAGCAGTACTTC.

This chain connects TRBV7-9 to TRBJ1-4, with no clear D. The CDR3 consists of 15 residues. Trimming pared 0 bases from V and 5 bases from J, leaving 10 bases between. Germline V lookup: CDR1 SEHNR, CDR2 FQNEAQ (reference sequence). CDR3 in amino acids: CASSLATAPNEKLFF. In DNA, the CDR3 is TGTGCCAGCAGCTTAGCGACGGCCCCAAATGAAAAACTGTTTTTT.

The chain uses TRBV11-3 and TRBJ2-1; D perhaps matches TRBD1 (6 bases). V lost 1 base to trimming and J lost 7 bases, with 8 bases between them. The CDR3 runs to 13 residues. Looked up from germline, CDR1 is SGHNT and CDR2 is YENEEA. This CDR3 is CASSLVGGNEQFF. DNA for the CDR3: TGTGCCAGCAGCTTAGTAGGGGGAAATGAGCAGTTCTTC.

The rearrangement joins TRBV29-1 to TRBJ2-3; weak D call: TRBD1 (5 bases). Between the trimmed V and J ends, which lost 5 bases and 3 bases, there was a span of 9 bases. The CDR3 totals 12 residues. The germline V gene encodes CDR1 SQVTM and CDR2 ANQGSEA. The CDR3 DNA reads as TGCAGCGTTAAGACAGCGACAGATACGCAGTATTTT. Its translation: CSVKTATDTQYF.

The CDR3 coding sequence is TGTGCCACCAGCAGAGTAACACAGGGAACTAATGAAAAACTGTTTTTT. Protein sequence: CATSRVTQGTNEKLFF. The V call is TRBV15, the J call TRBJ1-4; D may be TRBD1 (6 bases). This CDR3 contains 16 residues. Trimming stripped 1 base from V and 1 base from J, with 10 bases between. Looked up from germline, CDR1 is LNHNV and CDR2 is YYDKDF (reference sequence).

This clone was seen more than once but under ten times. This chain connects TRBV28 to TRBJ2-7; the match to TRBD1 covers 11 bases. J gave up 7 bases and V 4 bases, and 9 bases lay outside the gene matches. The length of the CDR3 is 15 residues. The V gene's germline CDR1 is MDHEN and CDR2 SYDVKM. The CDR3 spells CASSSSGQGVGEQYF. CDR3 DNA: TGTGCCAGCAGTTCCTCGGGACAGGGGGTGGGGGAGCAGTACTTC.

Within the sample, this clone is medium-sized. The J gene is TRBJ2-5, the V gene TRBV25-1; D call uncertain. This CDR3 comprises 14 residues. From germline, CDR1 is MGHDK and CDR2 SYGVNS. Deletions cut 3 bases from V and 2 bases from J, with 10 bases between. The CDR3 region has the DNA TGTGCCAGCAGTGACCCGGACGGTCAAGAGACCCAGTACTTC. Its translation: CASSDPDGQETQYF. Using reference TRBV25-1 and TRBJ2-5 for the parts outside the CDR3, the full variable domain is EADIYQTPRYLVIGTGKKITLECSQTMGHDKMYWYQQDPGMELHLIHYSYGVNSTEKGDLSSESTVSRIRTEHFPLTLESARPSHTSQYLCASSDPDGQETQYFGPGTRLLVL.

This clone is medium-sized within its sample. V is TRBV10-3 and J is TRBJ2-7; possibly TRBD1 or TRBD2 for D (5 bases each). There are 15 residues in the CDR3. Trimming pared 0 bases from V and 6 bases from J, leaving 15 bases between. The germline V gene encodes CDR1 ENHRY and CDR2 SYGVKD. Here the CDR3 reads CAISESGARRAEQYF. Here the CDR3 DNA reads TGTGCCATCAGTGAGTCCGGGGCGCGAAGGGCCGAGCAGTACTTC.